The 22 T cell receptor beta chains below come from one sample, sequenced in a study of cytomegalovirus exposure and HLA in healthy donors. The PCR had 60 Vbeta and 13 Jbeta primers. Clones were sequenced by immunoSEQ multiplex PCR, and TCRdb holds only the in-frame ones, with some missing. Of 99,000 or so clones listed, 78% are singletons. The sequenced sample consisted of PBMCs. The receptors derive from a woman aged 40 to 50 in good health and CMV-seronegative.

The chain carries TRBV7-8 and TRBJ2-5, with TRBD1 matching 7 bases. The tail of the sequence fits TRBJ2-7 better, so the J call may be wrong. CDR1 is SGHVS and CDR2 is FQNEAQ in the germline V gene. CDR3 size: 15 residues. The CDR3 DNA reads as TGTGCCAGCAGCCCAAACAGGGGAGCCACCTACGAGCAGTACTTC. Its protein product is CASSPNRGATYEQYF.

The chain employs TRBV6-1 and TRBJ1-2; TRBD1 matches 7 bases. Unmatched junction bases numbered 5, after V lost 6 bases and J lost 4 bases. CDR1 and CDR2 from the germline V gene are MNHNS and SASEGT. The CDR3 covers 13 residues. In DNA form, the CDR3 reads TGTGCCAGCAGGATAAGACAGGGCTATGGCTACACCTTC. This encodes CASRIRQGYGYTF.

V usage is TRBV19 and J usage is TRBJ2-5, with 8 bases that match TRBD2. The DNA matches TRBJ2-7 better at its end, which makes the J call doubtful. In germline, CDR1 is LNHDA, CDR2 SQIVND (reference sequence). This CDR3 is built from 13 residues. CDR3 nucleotides: TGTGCCAGTAGTTCCCGGGGGGGCTACGAGCAGTACTTC. This codes for CASSSRGGYEQYF.

The chain uses TRBV19 and TRBJ1-5, with D maybe TRBD1 (5 bases). The V gene's germline CDR1 is LNHDA and CDR2 SQIVND (reference sequence). The length of the CDR3 is 12 residues. The V gene lost 8 bases and the J gene lost 6 bases, with 11 bases spanning the gap. CDR3 coding DNA: TGTGCCAGTCGGGGGGAATTTCAGCCCCAGCATTTT. It codes for CASRGEFQPQHF.

V usage is TRBV19 and J usage is TRBJ2-7; 10 nucleotides line up with TRBD2. Germline CDR1 reads LNHDA; CDR2 reads SQIVND (reference sequence). V shed 5 bases and J 1 base; nucleotides not matched to a gene: 11. The CDR3 length is 17 residues. The CDR3 coding sequence is TGTGCCAGTAGTCCCAAAGCGGGACTAGCGCGTTCCTACGAGCAGTACTTC. Its protein product is CASSPKAGLARSYEQYF.

The CDR3 coding sequence is TGTGCCAGCAGCTCACACAGGGGAGCTAATGAAAAACTGTTTTTT. This codes for CASSSHRGANEKLFF. The gene calls are TRBV7-2 and TRBJ1-4; 7 nucleotides agree with TRBD1. J lost 3 bases, V lost 4 bases, and 5 bases had no gene match. This CDR3 is 15 amino acids long. Per germline, CDR1 SGHTA and CDR2 FQGNSA.

J is TRBJ1-2 and V is TRBV4-3; 7 bases match TRBD1. The CDR3 runs to 14 residues. J gave up 2 bases and V 3 bases, and 3 bases lay outside the gene matches. Germline V gene lookup returns CDR1 LGHNA and CDR2 YSLEER. CDR3 loop: CASSHAGQNYGYTF. In DNA, the CDR3 is TGCGCCAGCAGCCACGCGGGACAGAACTATGGCTACACCTTC.

The chain links TRBV5-4 to TRBJ2-1, with D perhaps TRBD2 (6 bases). Deletions cut 2 bases from V and 8 bases from J, with 20 bases between. The CDR3 extends over 16 amino acids. In germline, CDR1 is SGHNT, CDR2 YYREEE (reference sequence). CDR3 coding DNA: TGTGCCAGCAGCTTTGATGGGTCCGGGAGTTCGGATGAGCAGTTCTTC. Residues: CASSFDGSGSSDEQFF.

This clone was picked up a small number of times. The chain joins TRBV28 to TRBJ1-2; TRBD1 aligns across 9 bases. Trimming at V came to 10 bases and at J to 4 bases, leaving 10 bases not matched to a gene. Germline V gene sequence: CDR1 MDHEN, CDR2 SYDVKM. The length of the CDR3 is 14 residues. DNA for the CDR3: TGTGCCACCCTACAGACGGACAGGGGCTATGGCTACACCTTC. Translation: CATLQTDRGYGYTF.

The V call is TRBV5-5, the J call TRBJ2-2; 8 positions match TRBD1. Trimming removed 4 bases from V and 1 base from J; junction bases left unmatched: 3. CDR3 length equals 15 residues. Germline CDR1 reads SGHKS; CDR2 reads YYEKEE (reference sequence). This CDR3 is CASSLTGGNTGELFF. CDR3 bases: TGTGCCAGCAGCCTCACAGGGGGGAACACCGGGGAGCTGTTTTTT.

This clone appeared once. This rearrangement joins TRBV5-6 to TRBJ2-3; 7 bases align to TRBD1. J gave up 6 bases and V 0 bases, and 4 bases lay outside the gene matches. The CDR3 contains 14 residues. The germline V gene encodes CDR1 SGHDT and CDR2 YYEEEE. The CDR3 is CASSLGMDRDTQYF. The DNA of the CDR3 is TGTGCCAGCAGCTTGGGGATGGACAGGGATACGCAGTATTTT.

V is TRBV6-5 and J is TRBJ2-1, with 7 bases lining up with TRBD2. This CDR3 is built from 14 residues. Germline V CDR1 and CDR2: MNHEY, SVGAGI. V gave up 0 bases and J gave up 7 bases; unmatched junction bases: 3. The CDR3 coding sequence is TGTGCCAGCAGTTACTCGACCGGGGGGAATGAGCAGTTCTTC. Translating gives CASSYSTGGNEQFF.

The rearrangement uses TRBV7-2 and TRBJ1-1, with D perhaps matching TRBD1 (5 bases). Germline loops: CDR1 SGHTA, CDR2 FQGNSA. Deletions cut 1 base from V and 8 bases from J, with 11 bases between. CDR3 size: 13 residues. CDR3 protein: CASSLGRGAEAFF. In nucleotides, the CDR3 is TGTGCCAGCAGCTTAGGAAGGGGTGCGGAAGCTTTCTTT.

The gene calls are TRBV9 and TRBJ2-5; 8 bases match TRBD2. V gave up 4 bases and J gave up 5 bases; unmatched junction bases: 4. The germline gives CDR1 SGDLS, CDR2 YYNGEE. This CDR3 is built from 13 residues. The CDR3 protein is CASSQGLGETQYF. In nucleotides, the CDR3 is TGTGCCAGCAGCCAGGGACTAGGGGAGACCCAGTACTTC.

In nucleotides, the CDR3 is TGTGCCAGCAGCTTAATGGGGGGGCCGAACGAAGATACGCAGTATTTT. Encoded protein: CASSLMGGPNEDTQYF. The V and J genes are TRBV7-3 and TRBJ2-3; TRBD2 might be the D (7 bases). V was trimmed by 1 base and J by 5 bases, leaving 16 bases between them. CDR1 SGHTA and CDR2 FQGTGA come from the germline V gene. CDR3 size: 16 residues. Supplemented by reference TRBV7-3 and TRBJ2-3, the full variable domain reads GAGVSQTPSNKVTEKGKYVELRCDPISGHTALYWYRQSLGQGPEFLIYFQGTGAADDSGLPNDRFFAVRPEGSVSTLKIQRTERGDSAVYLCASSLMGGPNEDTQYFGPGTRLTVL.

The chain employs TRBV4-1 and TRBJ1-1, with 10 bases lining up with TRBD1. This CDR3 has 15 residues. V lost 2 bases, J lost 4 bases, and 4 bases stayed unmatched. Germline CDR1 is MGHRA and CDR2 is YSYEKL. CDR3 in amino acids: CASSQRQGASTEAFF. Here the CDR3 DNA reads TGCGCCAGCAGCCAACGACAGGGGGCGAGCACTGAAGCTTTCTTT.

This clone was seen only a few times. The chain is built from TRBV6-5 and TRBJ1-2; 8 bases align to TRBD1. Unmatched junction bases numbered 8, after V lost 4 bases and J lost 4 bases. Germline CDR1 and CDR2: MNHEY and SVGAGI. The CDR3 loop spans 15 amino acids. The CDR3 bases are TGTGCCAGCAGTTTTCCCACCGGACAGGGCTATGGCTACACCTTC. This gives the protein CASSFPTGQGYGYTF.

V and J are TRBV2 and TRBJ2-2, with 10 nucleotides matching TRBD1. The CDR3 extends over 15 amino acids. Germline loops: CDR1 SNHLY, CDR2 FYNNEI. V lost 4 bases and J lost 5; bases outside the gene matches: 4. The CDR3 DNA follows: TGTGCCAGCAGTGTGGGACAGGGGAGGACCGGGGAGCTGTTTTTT. Its translation is CASSVGQGRTGELFF.

The gene calls are TRBV11-2 and TRBJ2-1; D gene ambiguous. V dropped 1 base and J dropped 6 bases, with 4 bases sitting between them. Germline assignment: CDR1 SGHAT and CDR2 FQNNGV. The CDR3 contains 12 residues. CDR3 sequence (DNA): TGTGCCAGCAGCTTAGCAGGCAATGAGCAGTTCTTC. The encoded protein is CASSLAGNEQFF.

The chain recombines TRBV5-6 with TRBJ2-5, with a tentative D call TRBD1 (6 bases). Germline CDR1 and CDR2: SGHDT and YYEEEE. The CDR3 is 13 amino acids. The V gene lost 3 bases and the J gene lost 4 bases, with 10 bases spanning the gap. The CDR3 spells CASSSGVGETQYF. The CDR3 bases are TGTGCCAGCAGCTCAGGGGTTGGAGAGACCCAGTACTTC.

This chain links TRBV5-5 with TRBJ1-1; 7 bases are a match to TRBD1. V trimming: 5 bases; J trimming: 9 bases; junction bases outside the gene matches: 10. Germline V gives CDR1 SGHKS, CDR2 YYEKEE (reference sequence). The CDR3 has 13 amino acids. The CDR3 here is CASSSVGTAQAFF. In DNA form, the CDR3 reads TGTGCCAGCAGTTCCGTCGGGACAGCGCAAGCTTTCTTT.

The chain carries TRBV7-2 and TRBJ2-5; TRBD1 matches 9 bases. With 4 bases clipped from V and 0 bases from J, the junction kept 6 bases outside the gene matches. The CDR3 runs 16 residues. The germline gives CDR1 SGHTA, CDR2 FQGNSA. CDR3 in DNA: TGTGCCAGCAGCTCGAGACAGGGGGGGGACCAAGAGACCCAGTACTTC. It encodes CASSSRQGGDQETQYF. The variable domain in full, with the rest retrieved from reference TRBV7-2 and TRBJ2-5, is GAGVSQSPSNKVTEKGKDVELRCDPISGHTALYWYRQSLGQGLEFLIYFQGNSAPDKSGLPSDRFSAERTGGSVSTLTIQRTQQEDSAVYLCASSSRQGGDQETQYFGPGTRLLVL.